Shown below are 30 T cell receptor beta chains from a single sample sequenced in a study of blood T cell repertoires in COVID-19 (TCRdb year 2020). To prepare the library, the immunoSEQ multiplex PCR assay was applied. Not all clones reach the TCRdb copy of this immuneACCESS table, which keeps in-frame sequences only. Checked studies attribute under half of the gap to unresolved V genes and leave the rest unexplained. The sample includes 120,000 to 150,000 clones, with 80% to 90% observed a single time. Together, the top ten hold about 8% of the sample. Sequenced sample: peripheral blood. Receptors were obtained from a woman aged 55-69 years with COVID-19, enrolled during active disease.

The CDR3 DNA reads TGTGCTAGTGGTTTGGTACTAGGGAGTAGGGGGCTCAGTGAAGCTTTCTTT. This gives the protein CASGLVLGSRGLSEAFF. The chain uses TRBV12-5 and TRBJ1-1, with 7 bases lining up with TRBD1. The CDR3 sequence is 17 residues long. Germline CDR1 LGHNT, CDR2 FRNRAP. Trimming cost V 0 bases and J 7 bases; bases outside gene matches: 14.

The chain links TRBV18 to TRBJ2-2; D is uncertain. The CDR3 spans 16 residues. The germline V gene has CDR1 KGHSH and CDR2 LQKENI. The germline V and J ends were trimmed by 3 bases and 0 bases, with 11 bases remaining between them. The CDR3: CASSPPGRSNTGELFF. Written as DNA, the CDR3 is TGTGCCAGCTCACCCCCGGGTAGATCGAACACCGGGGAGCTGTTTTTT.

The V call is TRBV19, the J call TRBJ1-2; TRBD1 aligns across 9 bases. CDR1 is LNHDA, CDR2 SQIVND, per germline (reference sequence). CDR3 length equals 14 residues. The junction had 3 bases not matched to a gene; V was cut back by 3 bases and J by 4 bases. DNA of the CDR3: TGTGCCAGTAGTATGGGACAGGGACCCTATGGCTACACCTTC. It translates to CASSMGQGPYGYTF.

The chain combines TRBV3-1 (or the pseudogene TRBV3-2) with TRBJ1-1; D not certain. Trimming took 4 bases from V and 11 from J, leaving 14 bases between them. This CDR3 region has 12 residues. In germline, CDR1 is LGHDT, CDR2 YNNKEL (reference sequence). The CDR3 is CASSLGVGRAFF. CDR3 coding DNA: TGTGCCAGCAGCCTAGGCGTAGGGAGGGCTTTCTTT.

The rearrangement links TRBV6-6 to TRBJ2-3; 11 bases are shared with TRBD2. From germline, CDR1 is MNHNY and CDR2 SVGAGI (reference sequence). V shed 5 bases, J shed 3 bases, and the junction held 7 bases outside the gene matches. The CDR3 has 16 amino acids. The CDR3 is CASSRATSGETDTQYF. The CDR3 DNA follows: TGTGCCAGCAGTCGAGCGACTAGCGGGGAAACAGATACGCAGTATTTT.

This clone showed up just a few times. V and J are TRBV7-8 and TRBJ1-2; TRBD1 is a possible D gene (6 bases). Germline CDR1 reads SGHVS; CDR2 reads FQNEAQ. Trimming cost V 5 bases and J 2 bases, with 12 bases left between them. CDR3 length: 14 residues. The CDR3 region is CASSPDRENYGYTF. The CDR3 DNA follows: TGTGCCAGCAGCCCGGACAGAGAGAACTATGGCTACACCTTC.

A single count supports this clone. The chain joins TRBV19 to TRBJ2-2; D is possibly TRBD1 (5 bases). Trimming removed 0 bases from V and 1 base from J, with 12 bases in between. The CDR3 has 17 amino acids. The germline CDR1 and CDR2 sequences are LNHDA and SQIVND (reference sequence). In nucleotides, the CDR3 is TGTGCCAGTAGTATAGATTCAAGGGGCCGGAACACCGGGGAGCTGTTTTTT. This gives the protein CASSIDSRGRNTGELFF.

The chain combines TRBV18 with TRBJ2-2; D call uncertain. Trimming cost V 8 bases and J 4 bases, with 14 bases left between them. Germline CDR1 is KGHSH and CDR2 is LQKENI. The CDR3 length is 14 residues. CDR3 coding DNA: TGTGCCAGCGCCCCACTGCCTAGCACCGGGGAGCTGTTTTTT. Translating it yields CASAPLPSTGELFF.

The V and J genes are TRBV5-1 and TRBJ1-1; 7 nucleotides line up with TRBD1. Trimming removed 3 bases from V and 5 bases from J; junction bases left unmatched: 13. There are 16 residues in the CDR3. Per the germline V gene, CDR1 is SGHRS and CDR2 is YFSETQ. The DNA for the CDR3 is TGCGCCAGCAGCTCCCCGTCGGGGCAGGGGGTGACTGAAGCTTTCTTT. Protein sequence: CASSSPSGQGVTEAFF.

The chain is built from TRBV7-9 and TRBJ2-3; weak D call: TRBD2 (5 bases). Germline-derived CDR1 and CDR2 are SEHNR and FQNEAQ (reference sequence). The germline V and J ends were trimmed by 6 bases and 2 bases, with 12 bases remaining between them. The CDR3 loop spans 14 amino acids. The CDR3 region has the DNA TGTGCCAGCAGACCCACCGGGAACACAGATACGCAGTATTTT. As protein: CASRPTGNTDTQYF.

The chain's CDR3 is CASSPPGDRLVTAQYF. As DNA, the CDR3 is TGTGCCAGCAGCCCCCCTGGAGACCGGCTCGTAACGGCCCAGTACTTC. V gene TRBV5-4 combines with J gene TRBJ2-5; unclear D gene. Trimming shortened V by 4 bases and J by 9 bases, and 25 bases separated the two germline ends. The CDR3 has 16 residues. Germline V lookup: CDR1 SGHNT, CDR2 YYREEE (reference sequence).

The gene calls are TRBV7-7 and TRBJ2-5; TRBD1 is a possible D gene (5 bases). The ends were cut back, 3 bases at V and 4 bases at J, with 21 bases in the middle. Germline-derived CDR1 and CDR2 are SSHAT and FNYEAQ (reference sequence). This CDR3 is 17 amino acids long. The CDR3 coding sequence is TGTGCCAGCAGCTTCTCCGACAGTCTCGAGGTCCCAGAGACCCAGTACTTC. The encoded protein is CASSFSDSLEVPETQYF. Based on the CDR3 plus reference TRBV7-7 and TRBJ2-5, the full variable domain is GAGVSQSPRYKVTKRGQDVTLRCDPISSHATLYWYQQALGQGPEFLTYFNYEAQPDKSGLPSDRFSAERPEGSISTLTIQRTEQRDSAMYRCASSFSDSLEVPETQYFGPGTRLLVL.

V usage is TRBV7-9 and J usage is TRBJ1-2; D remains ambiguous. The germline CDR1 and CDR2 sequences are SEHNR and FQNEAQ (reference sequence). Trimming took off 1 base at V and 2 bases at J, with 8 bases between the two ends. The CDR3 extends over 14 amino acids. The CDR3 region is CASSLGFLNYGYTF. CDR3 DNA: TGTGCCAGCAGCTTAGGTTTCCTGAACTATGGCTACACCTTC.

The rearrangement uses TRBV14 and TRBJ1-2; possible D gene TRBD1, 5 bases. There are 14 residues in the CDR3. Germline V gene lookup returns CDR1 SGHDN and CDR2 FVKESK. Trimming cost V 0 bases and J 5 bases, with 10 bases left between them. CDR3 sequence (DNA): TGTGCCAGCAGCCAAGATCGGGGGTCTTATGGCTACACCTTC. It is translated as CASSQDRGSYGYTF. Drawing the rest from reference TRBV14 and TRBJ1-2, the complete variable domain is EAGVTQFPSHSVIEKGQTVTLRCDPISGHDNLYWYRRVMGKEIKFLLHFVKESKQDESGMPNNRFLAERTGGTYSTLKVQPAELEDSGVYFCASSQDRGSYGYTFGSGTRLTVV.

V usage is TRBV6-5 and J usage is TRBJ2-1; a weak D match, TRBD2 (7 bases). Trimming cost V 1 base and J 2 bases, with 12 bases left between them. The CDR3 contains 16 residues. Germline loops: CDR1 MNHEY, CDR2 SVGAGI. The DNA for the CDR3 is TGTGCCAGCAGTTACTTTGGGGGGGGGCCCTACAATGAGCAGTTCTTC. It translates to CASSYFGGGPYNEQFF.

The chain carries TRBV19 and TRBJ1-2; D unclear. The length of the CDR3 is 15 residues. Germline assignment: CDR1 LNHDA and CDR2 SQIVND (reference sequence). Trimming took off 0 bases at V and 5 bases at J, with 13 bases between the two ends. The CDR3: CASSIEAGMRYGYTF. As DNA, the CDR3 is TGTGCCAGTAGTATAGAGGCAGGAATGAGATATGGCTACACCTTC. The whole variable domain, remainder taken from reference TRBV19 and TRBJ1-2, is DGGITQSPKYLFRKEGQNVTLSCEQNLNHDAMYWYRQDPGQGLRLIYYSQIVNDFQKGDIAEGYSVSREKKESFPLTVTSAQKNPTAFYLCASSIEAGMRYGYTFGSGTRLTVV.

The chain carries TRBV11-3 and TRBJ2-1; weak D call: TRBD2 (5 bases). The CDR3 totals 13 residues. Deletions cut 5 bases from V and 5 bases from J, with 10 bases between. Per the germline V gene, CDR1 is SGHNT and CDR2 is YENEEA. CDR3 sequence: CASSERRDNEQFF. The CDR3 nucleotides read TGTGCCAGCAGCGAAAGGCGGGACAATGAGCAGTTCTTC.

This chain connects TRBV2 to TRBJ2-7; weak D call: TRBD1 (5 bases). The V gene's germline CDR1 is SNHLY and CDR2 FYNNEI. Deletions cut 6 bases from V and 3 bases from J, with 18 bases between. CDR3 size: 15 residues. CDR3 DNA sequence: TGTGCCAGCAGGCCTTTGACAGTGAATAGCTACGAGCAGTACTTC. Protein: CASRPLTVNSYEQYF.

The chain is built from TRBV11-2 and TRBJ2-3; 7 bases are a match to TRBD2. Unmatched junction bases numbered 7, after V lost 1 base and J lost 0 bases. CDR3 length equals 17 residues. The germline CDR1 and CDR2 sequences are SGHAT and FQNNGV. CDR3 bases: TGTGCCAGCAGCTTAGTGGGGGGGTCGTCTAGCACAGATACGCAGTATTTT. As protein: CASSLVGGSSSTDTQYF.

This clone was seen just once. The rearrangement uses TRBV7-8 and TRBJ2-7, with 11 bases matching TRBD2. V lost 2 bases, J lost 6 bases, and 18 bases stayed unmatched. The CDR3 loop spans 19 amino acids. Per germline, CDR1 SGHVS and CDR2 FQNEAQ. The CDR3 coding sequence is TGTGCCAGCAGCTTAAGGCCCCTGAATTTAGCGGGGGGGCCGGTCGAGCAGTACTTC. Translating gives CASSLRPLNLAGGPVEQYF.

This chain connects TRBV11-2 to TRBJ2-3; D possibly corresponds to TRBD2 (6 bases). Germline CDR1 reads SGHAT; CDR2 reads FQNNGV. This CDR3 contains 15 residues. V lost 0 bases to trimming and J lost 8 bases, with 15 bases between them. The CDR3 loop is CASSLEGYLGGTQYF. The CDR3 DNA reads TGTGCCAGCAGCTTAGAAGGCTATCTGGGAGGTACGCAGTATTTT.

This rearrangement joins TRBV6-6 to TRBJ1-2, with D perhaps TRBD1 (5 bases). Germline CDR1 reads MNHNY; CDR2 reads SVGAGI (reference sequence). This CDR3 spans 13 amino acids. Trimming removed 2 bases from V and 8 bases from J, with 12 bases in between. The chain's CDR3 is CASSYGGGEGYTF. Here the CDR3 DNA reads TGTGCCAGCAGTTACGGCGGGGGGGAAGGCTACACCTTC.

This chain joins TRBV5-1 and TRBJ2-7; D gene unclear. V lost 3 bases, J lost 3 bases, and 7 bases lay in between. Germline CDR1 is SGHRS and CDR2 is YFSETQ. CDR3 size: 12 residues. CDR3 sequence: CASSSTFYEQYF. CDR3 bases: TGCGCCAGCAGCTCTACCTTCTACGAGCAGTACTTC.

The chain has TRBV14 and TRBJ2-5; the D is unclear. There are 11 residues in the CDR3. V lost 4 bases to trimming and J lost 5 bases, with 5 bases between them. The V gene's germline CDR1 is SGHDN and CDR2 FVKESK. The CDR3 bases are TGTGCCAGCAGCCCCGGGGAGACCCAGTACTTC. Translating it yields CASSPGETQYF.

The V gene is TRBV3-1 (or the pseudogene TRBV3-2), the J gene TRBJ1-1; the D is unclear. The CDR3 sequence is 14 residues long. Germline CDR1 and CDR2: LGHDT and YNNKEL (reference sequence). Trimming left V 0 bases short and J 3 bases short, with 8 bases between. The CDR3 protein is CASSQEIRYTEAFF. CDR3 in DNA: TGTGCCAGCAGCCAAGAAATCAGGTACACTGAAGCTTTCTTT.

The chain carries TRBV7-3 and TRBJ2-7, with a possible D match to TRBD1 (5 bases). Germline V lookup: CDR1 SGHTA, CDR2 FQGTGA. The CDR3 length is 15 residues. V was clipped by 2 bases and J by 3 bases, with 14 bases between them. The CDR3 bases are TGTGCCAGCAGCTTAGGGGCAGGCCGACGCTACGAGCAGTACTTC. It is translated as CASSLGAGRRYEQYF. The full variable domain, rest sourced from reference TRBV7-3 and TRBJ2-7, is GAGVSQTPSNKVTEKGKYVELRCDPISGHTALYWYRQSLGQGPEFLIYFQGTGAADDSGLPNDRFFAVRPEGSVSTLKIQRTERGDSAVYLCASSLGAGRRYEQYFGPGTRLTVT.

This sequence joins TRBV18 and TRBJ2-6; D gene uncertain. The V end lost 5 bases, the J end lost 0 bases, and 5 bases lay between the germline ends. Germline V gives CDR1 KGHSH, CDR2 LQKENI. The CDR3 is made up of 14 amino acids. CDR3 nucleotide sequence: TGTGCCAGCTCAGACACCTCTGGGGCCAACGTCCTGACTTTC. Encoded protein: CASSDTSGANVLTF.

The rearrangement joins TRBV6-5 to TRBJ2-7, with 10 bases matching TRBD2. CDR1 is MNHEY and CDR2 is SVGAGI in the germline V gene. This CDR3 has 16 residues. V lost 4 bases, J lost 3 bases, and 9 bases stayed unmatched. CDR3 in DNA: TGTGCCAGCAGTTCCGGATTAGCGGGGGGAATCTACGAGCAGTACTTC. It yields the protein CASSSGLAGGIYEQYF.

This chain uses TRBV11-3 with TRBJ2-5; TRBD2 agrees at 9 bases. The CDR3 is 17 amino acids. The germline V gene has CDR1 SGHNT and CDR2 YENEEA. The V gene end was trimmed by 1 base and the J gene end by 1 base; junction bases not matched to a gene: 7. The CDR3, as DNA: TGTGCCAGCAGCTTAGGAGCAGCGGGGGGACCCCAAGAGACCCAGTACTTC. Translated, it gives CASSLGAAGGPQETQYF.

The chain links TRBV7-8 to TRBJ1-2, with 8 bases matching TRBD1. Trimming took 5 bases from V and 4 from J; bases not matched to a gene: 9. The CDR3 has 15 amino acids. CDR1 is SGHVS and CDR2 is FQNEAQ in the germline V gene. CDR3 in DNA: TGTGCCAGCAGCCCAGGACAGGGAGAGGGCTATGGCTACACCTTC. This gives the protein CASSPGQGEGYGYTF.